What follows describes a single T cell receptor (beta chain). This clonotype was counted many times. Its antigen is currently not known. Base qualities were left out, and no much larger clone turns up one base away. This record comes from a study of T cells after yellow fever vaccination (dated by TCRdb to the late 2010s). About the full investigation: Libraries from fractions with low cell numbers were prepared with the SMART-Seq v4 Ultra Low Input RNA kit. The cohort comprised two healthy male donors, one aged 18 to 30 and one aged 30 to 40 years. Blood was collected at multiple timepoints before and after primary and secondary immunization, and bulk PBMC replicates and cell subsets were isolated. To follow T-cell clones before and after primary and booster YFV17D yellow fever vaccination, bulk TCR alpha and beta repertoires were sequenced over time.

Sequenced using an Illumina NovaSeq 6000. TCR cDNA was synthesized by 5'RACE template switching, which introduced a universal primer site and unique molecular identifiers. Priming of cDNA synthesis was performed from both the TCR alpha and TCR beta constant segments. Two PCR steps were used to amplify libraries, with sample barcodes and sequencing adapters being added in the second step. Libraries were sequenced on Illumina HiSeq 2500 (2x100 bp) or NovaSeq (2x150 bp). The source study handled its data this way. MIGEC was used to demultiplex reads and collapse the reads into UMI consensus sequences, and MiXCR was used for V(D)J alignment. Clonotypes responding to the vaccine were identified with edgeR on replicate PBMC samples, with the criteria of FDR below 0.01 and a log2 fold change above 5 up to day 15. Each bulk clonotype received a CD4 or CD8 identity based on whether the sequenced CD4 or CD8 repertoire contained that clonotype at higher abundance. The public reads were quality trimmed at Q25 with fastp and then assembled into clones with MiXCR by TCRdb, keeping productive beta chains. Merged by CDR3 protein, the rows form single entries marked with the most common genes and DNA. In this record, the V and J calls reflect TCRdb's handling and not the investigators' own analysis. The sample table lists approximately 240,000 distinct CDR3 sequences, approximately 3.5% of them with a count of one. 15% to 20% of the sample goes to the ten largest clones.

Paper-wide results and their limitations: Only a couple of donors were included in the study, so the extent to which the findings can be generalized is limited. The secondary T-cell response was found to be weaker but faster than the primary response, with a peak reached on day 5 rather than on day 15. A small fraction of clonotypes appeared in both the CD4 and CD8 compartments, likely as a result of convergent recombination. Most clones expanded after primary vaccination (almost 97% of CD4 and over 80% of CD8) were re-detected after the booster, suggesting that broad memory maintenance occurred. Because abundant contaminating clonotypes from the bulk population could be contained in FACS-sorted repertoires, computational filtering was required.

The treatment or condition label, read with the paper, signifies: live attenuated yellow fever vaccine strain. At each blood-draw timepoint, two biological replicates of bulk PBMCs were collected. PBMCs were isolated from peripheral blood using a standard Ficoll-Paque protocol. TriZol was used to extract RNA from bulk PBMCs, CD4 and CD8 fractions, and dextramer-positive and dextramer-negative fractions. Specimen: PBMCs, collected 15 days after the yellow fever booster vaccination. This sequence was found in a man in his late teens or twenties who received the YFV17D yellow fever vaccine.

The DNA sequence is TGTGCCAGCAGCTTAGGACAGGGGGAACAGCCCCAGCATTTT. Translated, it gives CASSLGQGEQPQHF. Recombination joined TRBV7-2 with TRBJ1-5; 9 junctional bases match TRBD1. V trim: 1 base; J trim: 7 bases; unmatched bases: 2. The cysteine opens and the phenylalanine closes a CDR3 of 14 amino acids. Only the CDR3 portion is preserved as DNA: 42 bases, with reading frame beginning at the first base. The CDR1 and CDR2 encoded by the germline V gene are SGHTA and FQGNSA.